The TCR beta chain under discussion was sequenced for a study of identical twins. Germline-derived CDR1 and CDR2 are MGHRA and YSYEKL. The CDR3 is 14 residues long. V was trimmed by 2 bases and J by 3 bases, leaving 10 bases between them. Template switching supplied a universal primer site; unique molecular identifiers were carried on the cDNA. TCRdb used MiXCR to reprocess the 5' RACE reads, holding one entry per CDR3 protein. The sample yields 200,000 to 250,000 distinct CDR3 sequences, roughly 7% seen once. Many counts were recorded for this clonotype. Its antigen is still unknown. Regarding the study as a whole: Weaker excess sharing between twins was seen in beta out-of-frame sequences.

The same specimen was also included in a second study, on yellow fever vaccine responses in identical twins. That study reports: Twins' vaccine T cell response reportedly seemed partly convergent, partly personalized.

The receptor's source is a woman younger than 35 in good health. The source material was memory (CD45RO+) T cells sorted from blood. The chain is built from TRBV4-1 and TRBJ2-5, with D perhaps matching TRBD1 or TRBD2 (5 bases each). CDR3 amino acids: CASSQPGTKETQYF. CDR3 nucleotide sequence: TGCGCCAGCAGCCAACCCGGGACCAAAGAGACCCAGTACTTC.